This is a list of T cell receptor beta chains from one sample in a study of T cell repertoires in cytomegalovirus infection. TCRdb reprocessed the reads with MiXCR, giving one entry per CDR3 protein. The table lists under 350,000 distinct CDR3 sequences, approximately 10% of them singletons. Sequenced input: PBMCs. These receptors came from a human donor in good health (CMV status not recorded). Some clones in this sample may be carry-over from other donors' samples. The CDR3 runs from the conserved cysteine through the conserved F or W. Each record gives: CDR3 DNA, CDR3 protein, clone size, CDR3 length, J gene, V gene, D gene. A D gene is named only where the DNA matches it firmly. The size field is filled for only some rows; it gives once, few, many or a size class.

TGCGCCAGCAGTGAGGGAACAGTTGGGACCCAGTACTTC CASSEGTVGTQYF many 13 TRBJ2-5 TRBV10-2 -
TGTGCCAGCAGCTTGGGGACAGGGGTTAGAGGTGGCTACACCTTC CASSLGTGVRGGYTF many 15 TRBJ1-2 TRBV7-2 TRBD1
TGTGCCAGCGTTCTAGCGGGGCCGGATAATGAGCAGTTCTTC CASVLAGPDNEQFF many 14 TRBJ2-1 TRBV7-2 TRBD2
TGCAGTGCTAGAGGGCGGCAGGGAAGCACAGATACGCAGTATTTT CSARGRQGSTDTQYF many 15 TRBJ2-3 TRBV20-1 -
TGTGCCAGCAGCTTATGGTTTTCAGAGAACACCGGGGAGCTGTTTTTT CASSLWFSENTGELFF many 16 TRBJ2-2 TRBV7-3 -
TGTGCCACCTCAAACAGGGGAGGAGTGAACACTGAAGCTTTCTTT CATSNRGGVNTEAFF - 15 TRBJ1-1 TRBV10-3 TRBD1
TGTGCCAGCAGTGAAGTGGTGGTCACTGAAGCTTTCTTT CASSEVVVTEAFF few 13 TRBJ1-1 TRBV2 -
TGCAGTGCTAGAGATGGAAGCGGGAGTACAGATACGCAGTATTTT CSARDGSGSTDTQYF many 15 TRBJ2-3 TRBV20-1 TRBD2
TGTGCCAGCAGCTTAGACGTCAGCACAGATACGCAGTATTTT CASSLDVSTDTQYF many 14 TRBJ2-3 TRBV7-2 -
TGCAGTGCTAGCGTACGGGACAGGGACCACGAGCAGTACTTC CSASVRDRDHEQYF many 14 TRBJ2-7 TRBV20-1 TRBD1
TGCAGTGCTACCCTCCTCCGGGACAGCTACGAGCAGTACTTC CSATLLRDSYEQYF - 14 TRBJ2-7 TRBV20-1 TRBD1
TGTGCCAGCTCACCACCAGGGGCTGGAGAGAAGTTCTTC CASSPPGAGEKFF few 13 TRBJ2-1 TRBV18 -
TGTGCCAGCAGTCGTCCGGACGGAAACACTGAAGCTTTCTTT CASSRPDGNTEAFF many 14 TRBJ1-1 TRBV28 -
TGTGCCAGCAGCTTAGCTGGGACGCCCTACGAGCAGTACTTC CASSLAGTPYEQYF many 14 TRBJ2-7 TRBV7-8 -
TGTGCCACCCAATTCCCAACAGAGCACACCGGGGAGCTGTTTTTT CATQFPTEHTGELFF - 15 TRBJ2-2 TRBV28 -
TGTGCCAGCAGTTTAGCTCCGACAGGGAGCTACACCTTC CASSLAPTGSYTF many 13 TRBJ1-2 TRBV12-3/TRBV12-4 TRBD1
TGTGCCAGCTCACCAGACAGGGATCACTATGGCTACACCTTC CASSPDRDHYGYTF - 14 TRBJ1-2 TRBV18 TRBD1
TGTGCCAGCAGTTCCCAAAGCGGGGGCGCGCAGACCCAGTACTTC CASSSQSGGAQTQYF many 15 TRBJ2-5 TRBV7-2 TRBD2
TGTGCCAGCACCGGAAATTGGGGGAATTCACCCCTCCACTTT CASTGNWGNSPLHF few 14 TRBJ1-6 TRBV2 -
TGTGCCAGCAGCCTAGGACTAGCGGAAAACATTCAGTACTTC CASSLGLAENIQYF - 14 TRBJ2-4 TRBV28 TRBD2
TGTGCCAGCAGCGTAGGTGGGCGGACGACAGATACGCAGTATTTT CASSVGGRTTDTQYF few 15 TRBJ2-3 TRBV9 -
TGCAGTGCGCAAGACCCCCCCAAACATTACAATGAGCAGTTCTTC CSAQDPPKHYNEQFF - 15 TRBJ2-1 TRBV20-1 -
TGTGCCAGCAGGAAGGGCAGGGAAGAGACCCAGTACTTC CASRKGREETQYF few 13 TRBJ2-5 TRBV2 -
TGCAGTGCTGCGGCTACAAGCTCCTACGAGCAGTACTTC CSAAATSSYEQYF many 13 TRBJ2-7 TRBV20-1 -
TGTGCCAGCAGCGGATACAGGGGGAACACCGGGGAGCTGTTTTTT CASSGYRGNTGELFF many 15 TRBJ2-2 TRBV7-9 TRBD1
TGTGCCAGCAGCTTAGCGTTAAGAGCGGGGGGCCCGAACACCGGGGAGCTGTTTTTT CASSLALRAGGPNTGELFF many 19 TRBJ2-2 TRBV7-6 TRBD2
TGTGCCAGCAGTTTATTCGCGGAGCTTCGGGAGGGAACTAGCACAGATACGCAGTATTTT CASSLFAELREGTSTDTQYF many 20 TRBJ2-3 TRBV28 TRBD2
TGTGCCAGCAGCTTAGCTGGGGTAATGGACAATGAGCAGTTCTTC CASSLAGVMDNEQFF - 15 TRBJ2-1 TRBV7-9 -
TGTGCCAGTACCGTCCAGGGGTACTACGAGCAGTACTTC CASTVQGYYEQYF few 13 TRBJ2-7 TRBV2 -
TGTGCCAGCAGTGAAGCAAATAATTCACCCCTCCACTTT CASSEANNSPLHF - 13 TRBJ1-6 TRBV2 -
TGTGCCAGCAGCCAGGACCGGGGAGGGACTGAAGCTTTCTTT CASSQDRGGTEAFF many 14 TRBJ1-1 TRBV28 -
TGTGCCAGCAGCCCGTCCGGCAGCGACTATGGCTACACCTTC CASSPSGSDYGYTF many 14 TRBJ1-2 TRBV7-9 -
TGTGCCAGCAGCCACCGACAGGGAGGGGAAAAACTGTTTTTT CASSHRQGGEKLFF many 14 TRBJ1-4 TRBV7-9 TRBD1
TGTGCCAGCAGCTTCCGAGTAGCGGGGGGCACAGATACGCAGTATTTT CASSFRVAGGTDTQYF many 16 TRBJ2-3 TRBV7-2 TRBD2
TGCAGTGCTAGAGCGGCCGATCCGCGGGCCGCCTACAATGAGCAGTTCTTC CSARAADPRAAYNEQFF many 17 TRBJ2-1 TRBV20-1 -
TGCAGCGTTGAAGATCGCTATGGCTACACCTTC CSVEDRYGYTF many 11 TRBJ1-2 TRBV29-1 -
TGTGCCAGCAGTTACTCGAGGGGAAATGAGCAGTTCTTC CASSYSRGNEQFF many 13 TRBJ2-1 TRBV6-2/TRBV6-3 -
TGCGCCAGCAGCCTCGGCCTAGCGGACGAAGAGACCCAGTACTTC CASSLGLADEETQYF many 15 TRBJ2-5 TRBV5-1 TRBD2
TGTGCCAGCTCACAACAAAGGGGTGAGCGGGGGGGCCCCGATGAGCAGTTCTTC CASSQQRGERGGPDEQFF many 18 TRBJ2-1 TRBV18 TRBD2
TGTGCCAGCAGCTCCTACGGCGGGACGGAAGCTTTCTTT CASSSYGGTEAFF many 13 TRBJ1-1 TRBV7-2 -
TGTGCCAGCAGCCGCTTCGGACAGGGTACCTATGGCTACACCTTC CASSRFGQGTYGYTF few 15 TRBJ1-2 TRBV3-1 TRBD1
TGTGCCAGAAGAGGGGACAGAAATCAGCCCCAGCATTTT CARRGDRNQPQHF many 13 TRBJ1-5 TRBV2 TRBD1
TGTGCCAGCAGCTCACCCGGGACTTCTGGAAACACCATATATTTT CASSSPGTSGNTIYF many 15 TRBJ1-3 TRBV7-9 -
TGCGCCAGCAGTCGTTCCCGGGACAGCCAAGAGACCCAGTACTTC CASSRSRDSQETQYF many 15 TRBJ2-5 TRBV23-1 TRBD1
TGCAGCGTTGCACCAGGGGTGAACACTGAAGCTTTCTTT CSVAPGVNTEAFF many 13 TRBJ1-1 TRBV29-1 -
TGTGCCAGCAGCTCCGGACAGGGGGCTGAGACCCAGTACTTC CASSSGQGAETQYF many 14 TRBJ2-5 TRBV28 TRBD1
TGTGCCAGCAGTTTAACACTAGCGGGGGTTAAAGAGACCCAGTACTTC CASSLTLAGVKETQYF few 16 TRBJ2-5 TRBV28 TRBD2
TGTGCCAGCAGTTACTTCCCCACCGGGACTAGCGGGGGGGTAACCACAGATACGCAGTATTTT CASSYFPTGTSGGVTTDTQYF many 21 TRBJ2-3 TRBV6-6 TRBD2
TGCAGTGCTACAGGGGCACTTCAAAACATTCAGTACTTC CSATGALQNIQYF few 13 TRBJ2-4 TRBV20-1 -
TGTGCCAGCAGCGTACTGACGGGTTCGGGGAAAGAGACCCAGTACTTC CASSVLTGSGKETQYF many 16 TRBJ2-5 TRBV7-8 -
TGTGCCAGCAGTCTAGCTAGCGGGGGAGCGGATACGCAGTATTTT CASSLASGGADTQYF few 15 TRBJ2-3 TRBV28 TRBD2
TGTGCCAGCAGTTTGGAGGGGGTCACTGAAGCTTTCTTT CASSLEGVTEAFF many 13 TRBJ1-1 TRBV12-3/TRBV12-4 -